This entry concerns a single T cell receptor beta chain. Its specificity is unknown. The sample comes from a study of identical twins. CDR3 length equals 14 residues. CDR1 and CDR2 (germline): MNHNS, SASEGT. V lost 7 bases to trimming and J lost 5 bases, with 16 bases between them. TCRdb reprocessed the 5' RACE reads via MiXCR and lists one record per CDR3 protein. The sample carries 200,000 to 250,000 distinct CDR3 sequences, about 7.5% recorded once. General study points: Invariant MAIT and iNKT cells are populations that could partly confound zero-insertion analyses. While abundant cord blood beta clonotypes carried fewer insertions, memory repertoires showed no such pattern.

This sample was also put to use in a study of yellow fever vaccine responses in identical twins.

The chain recombines TRBV6-1 with TRBJ2-3; TRBD1 is a possible D gene (6 bases). Specimen: CD8+ T cells sorted from blood. The receptor was isolated from a woman aged 18-30 years in good health. CDR3 DNA: TGTGCCAGCACCTTACGCCCGGACAGAGATACGCAGTATTTT. Its protein is CASTLRPDRDTQYF.